The 26 T cell receptor beta chains below come from one sample, sequenced in a study of blood T cell repertoires in COVID-19. Only in-frame clones appear in the TCRdb table, and some are missing; sequencing was by immunoSEQ multiplex PCR. The repertoire holds about 240,000 clones, with around 90% as singletons. Source material: peripheral blood. These TCRs come from a man aged 25 to 45 with COVID-19, enrolled during active disease.

This clone was detected only once. The chain uses TRBV2 and TRBJ2-3, with 9 bases aligning to TRBD2. There are 15 residues in the CDR3. V dropped 7 bases and J dropped 4; count of bases not matched to a gene: 9. The germline CDR1 and CDR2 sequences are SNHLY and FYNNEI. CDR3 region: CASIWWRGGADTQYF. In DNA, the CDR3 is TGTGCCAGCATTTGGTGGCGGGGGGGCGCAGATACGCAGTATTTT.

V gene TRBV5-1 combines with J gene TRBJ2-7; TRBD1 matches at 7 bases. Germline CDR1 reads SGHRS; CDR2 reads YFSETQ. The junction had 12 bases not matched to a gene; V was cut back by 2 bases and J by 7 bases. The CDR3 sequence is 15 residues long. In DNA, the CDR3 is TGCGCCAGCAGCTTAGGCACAGGGGTACGTAGGGAGCAGTACTTC. This sequence encodes CASSLGTGVRREQYF.

The chain combines TRBV6-6 with TRBJ1-2; 7 bases line up with TRBD1. CDR3 size: 14 residues. The germline V gene has CDR1 MNHNY and CDR2 SVGAGI (reference sequence). The J segment lost 8 bases and the V segment lost 5 bases, leaving 11 bases of the junction unmatched. CDR3 nucleotides: TGTGCCAGCAGTCAGGGGACAGCCCCCTTCGGCTACACCTTC. Protein sequence: CASSQGTAPFGYTF.

The chain links TRBV12-3 or TRBV12-4 to TRBJ1-2; TRBD1 agrees at 7 bases. CDR3 length: 13 amino acids. V was clipped by 4 bases and J by 2 bases; unmatched bases: 1. The CDR3 DNA sequence: TGTGCCAGCAGTTCGACAGGGAACTATGGCTACACCTTC. Residues: CASSSTGNYGYTF.

This chain connects TRBV3-1 (or the pseudogene TRBV3-2) to TRBJ1-6; D may be TRBD1 (5 bases). The germline gives CDR1 LGHDT, CDR2 YNNKEL (reference sequence). This CDR3 comprises 15 residues. The V end was cut by 0 bases, the J end by 4 bases, with 7 bases between. CDR3 residues: CASSQDSGYNSPLHF. The DNA for the CDR3 is TGTGCCAGCAGCCAAGATTCAGGGTATAATTCACCCCTCCACTTT.

Points on this clone: Other DNA sequences from this sample encode an identical CDR3 as well. The gene calls are TRBV27 and TRBJ1-5; maybe TRBD1 (5 bases). CDR1 MNHEY and CDR2 SMNVEV come from the germline V gene (reference sequence). This CDR3 has 14 amino acids. V gave up 0 bases and J gave up 7 bases, with 10 bases separating them. The CDR3 loop is CASSLSRGGQPQHF. The CDR3 region has the DNA TGTGCCAGCAGTTTATCACGGGGGGGACAGCCCCAGCATTTT.

This chain links TRBV5-5 with TRBJ1-2; 7 bases line up with TRBD1. The germline V gene encodes CDR1 SGHKS and CDR2 YYEKEE (reference sequence). The V segment lost 1 base and the J segment 6 bases; nucleotides outside the gene matches: 9. CDR3 size: 15 residues. The CDR3 here is CASSLSGQALNGYTF. The CDR3 coding sequence is TGTGCCAGCAGCTTGTCTGGACAGGCACTTAATGGCTACACCTTC.

Here the CDR3 reads CASSVPGQGARTEAFF. For the CDR3, the DNA is TGTGCCAGCAGCGTCCCGGGACAGGGGGCGAGAACTGAAGCTTTCTTT. The rearrangement uses TRBV7-9 and TRBJ1-1, with 12 bases that match TRBD1. Germline-derived CDR1 and CDR2 are SEHNR and FQNEAQ (reference sequence). Losses at the gene ends were 5 bases for V and 5 bases for J; bases not matched to a gene: 9. The CDR3 contains 16 residues.

This clone showed up just once. V usage is TRBV7-9 and J usage is TRBJ1-1; D is ambiguous. V was shortened by 1 base and J by 5 bases, with 11 bases between the two germline ends. CDR1 is SEHNR and CDR2 is FQNEAQ in the germline V gene (reference sequence). The CDR3 length is 14 residues. The CDR3 DNA sequence: TGTGCCAGCAGCTTAGACATCCTCGGGACTGAAGCTTTCTTT. Amino acid sequence: CASSLDILGTEAFF.

The CDR3 sequence is CASSIMGQGHTEAFF. The CDR3 DNA reads as TGTGCCAGTAGTATAATGGGGCAGGGCCACACTGAAGCTTTCTTT. The chain has TRBV19 and TRBJ1-1, with a possible D match to TRBD1 (5 bases). The CDR3 consists of 15 residues. V was shortened by 2 bases and J by 3 bases, with 13 bases between the two germline ends. CDR1 LNHDA and CDR2 SQIVND come from the germline V gene (reference sequence).

J is TRBJ1-6 and V is TRBV3-1 (or the pseudogene TRBV3-2); D not resolved. Germline values: CDR1 LGHDT, CDR2 YNNKEL (reference sequence). CDR3 size: 12 residues. The ends were cut back, 2 bases at V and 8 bases at J, with 4 bases in the middle. The CDR3 DNA is TGTGCCAGCAGCCAATCCGATTCACCCCTCCACTTT. It encodes CASSQSDSPLHF.

The chain employs TRBV7-7 and TRBJ1-1, with unresolved D. The CDR3 totals 13 residues. Germline V gene lookup returns CDR1 SSHAT and CDR2 FNYEAQ (reference sequence). Between the trimmed V and J ends, which lost 5 bases and 0 bases, there was a span of 7 bases. The CDR3 region has the DNA TGTGCCAGCAGCATCTCGTTGAACACTGAAGCTTTCTTT. Amino acid sequence: CASSISLNTEAFF.

V and J are TRBV21-1 and TRBJ2-1; the table's TRBD1 call for D was not verified on the DNA. TRBV21-1 is assigned pseudogene status. The CDR3 totals 13 residues. For the CDR3, the DNA is TGTGCCAGCAGCAGCACAGGGGGCAATGAGCAGTTCTTC. This gives the protein CASSSTGGNEQFF.

Points on this clone: The sample contains more than one DNA sequence encoding this CDR3. The chain's CDR3 is CASSLSGNYGYTF. For the CDR3, the DNA is TGTGCCAGCAGTTTATCAGGGAACTATGGCTACACCTTC. The gene calls are TRBV12-3 or TRBV12-4 and TRBJ1-2; D is perhaps TRBD1 (5 bases). The CDR3 runs to 13 residues. V dropped 2 bases and J dropped 2 bases, with 6 bases sitting between them.

The chain is built from TRBV18 and TRBJ1-2; the D gene is possibly TRBD1 (6 bases). The ends were cut back, 4 bases at V and 0 bases at J, with 9 bases in the middle. The CDR3 is made up of 14 amino acids. CDR1 KGHSH and CDR2 LQKENI come from the germline V gene. The CDR3 is CASSRQDTNYGYTF. The CDR3 bases are TGTGCCAGCTCACGACAGGATACTAACTATGGCTACACCTTC.

This clone was recorded once. The V gene is TRBV5-1, the J gene TRBJ2-1; 7 nucleotides line up with TRBD2. The germline CDR1 and CDR2 sequences are SGHRS and YFSETQ. The V segment lost 0 bases and the J segment 3 bases; nucleotides outside the gene matches: 12. The CDR3 covers 18 residues. The CDR3: CASSLVVGGSPFYNEQFF. In DNA, the CDR3 is TGCGCCAGCAGCTTGGTCGTCGGGGGGTCACCTTTCTACAATGAGCAGTTCTTC.

The chain recombines TRBV10-2 with TRBJ2-5; the match to TRBD1 covers 7 bases. Trimming cost V 10 bases and J 2 bases; bases outside gene matches: 19. CDR1 WSHSY and CDR2 SAAADI come from the germline V gene. The CDR3 spans 17 residues. CDR3 protein: CATSSQAGTDKQETQYF. The CDR3 nucleotides read TGCGCCACCTCCTCCCAAGCCGGGACAGATAAGCAAGAGACCCAGTACTTC.

The rearrangement joins TRBV19 to TRBJ2-3; 8 bases are a match to TRBD1. The V gene end was trimmed by 2 bases and the J gene end by 6 bases; junction bases not matched to a gene: 10. The CDR3 sequence is 16 residues long. Germline V CDR1 and CDR2: LNHDA, SQIVND (reference sequence). CDR3 sequence reads: CASSINGQGSMDTQYF. In DNA form, the CDR3 reads TGTGCCAGTAGTATAAACGGACAGGGATCAATGGATACGCAGTATTTT.

The rearrangement joins TRBV11-2 to TRBJ1-1; tentatively, D is TRBD1 (6 bases). The CDR3 has 17 amino acids. Germline CDR1 and CDR2: SGHAT and FQNNGV. Deletions cut 3 bases from V and 1 base from J, with 18 bases between. The DNA of the CDR3 is TGTGCCAGCAGCTTGGGGCCACAGGGAAGGGGGAACACTGAAGCTTTCTTT. It is translated as CASSLGPQGRGNTEAFF. The variable domain in full, with the rest retrieved from reference TRBV11-2 and TRBJ1-1, is EAGVAQSPRYKIIEKRQSVAFWCNPISGHATLYWYQQILGQGPKLLIQFQNNGVVDDSQLPKDRFSAERLKGVDSTLKIQPAKLEDSAVYLCASSLGPQGRGNTEAFFGQGTRLTVV.

This chain uses TRBV6-1 with TRBJ1-5, with 9 bases identical to TRBD1. Trimming removed 2 bases from V and 1 base from J; junction bases left unmatched: 6. The CDR3 sequence is 17 residues long. In germline, CDR1 is MNHNS, CDR2 SASEGT. The CDR3 region is CASSEPGQGQSNQPQHF. DNA for the CDR3: TGTGCCAGCAGTGAACCGGGACAGGGACAGAGCAATCAGCCCCAGCATTTT.

The J gene is TRBJ1-5, the V gene TRBV4-1; D gene ambiguous. This CDR3 comprises 17 residues. Looked up from germline, CDR1 is MGHRA and CDR2 is YSYEKL. Trimming stripped 1 base from V and 1 base from J, with 14 bases between. The CDR3 region has the DNA TGCGCCAGCAGCCAAGGGCCAGGTGGGTTGAGCAATCAGCCCCAGCATTTT. Translating gives CASSQGPGGLSNQPQHF.

The V call is TRBV6-5, the J call TRBJ1-6; 7 bases align to TRBD1. Germline V gene data show CDR1 as MNHEY and CDR2 as SVGAGI. V lost 6 bases and J lost 10; bases outside the gene matches: 12. This CDR3 spans 15 amino acids. The chain's CDR3 is CASRPKTGNSSPLHF. Written as DNA, the CDR3 is TGTGCCAGCAGGCCCAAGACAGGGAATAGCTCACCCCTCCACTTT.

The chain has TRBV5-6 and TRBJ1-1, with 9 bases identical to TRBD1. Germline values: CDR1 SGHDT, CDR2 YYEEEE. CDR3 length: 14 amino acids. Trimming at V came to 3 bases and at J to 5 bases, leaving 5 bases not matched to a gene. The CDR3 DNA reads as TGTGCCAGCAGCTCTAACAGGGGGCAAACTGAAGCTTTCTTT. It is translated as CASSSNRGQTEAFF.

The chain joins TRBV2 to TRBJ2-1, with 8 nucleotides matching TRBD2. The ends lost 0 bases at V and 4 bases at J; junction bases unmatched: 2. The CDR3 has 15 residues. Looked up from germline, CDR1 is SNHLY and CDR2 is FYNNEI. The DNA of the CDR3 is TGTGCCAGCAGTGAAGCGAGCGGGGGATACAATGAGCAGTTCTTC. Its protein is CASSEASGGYNEQFF.

The rearrangement links TRBV9 to TRBJ2-7, with 9 bases identical to TRBD1. V dropped 0 bases and J dropped 3; count of bases not matched to a gene: 4. This CDR3 comprises 15 residues. CDR1 is SGDLS and CDR2 is YYNGEE in the germline V gene. As DNA, the CDR3 is TGTGCCAGCAGCGTAGAAGGGACAGGGTTCTACGAGCAGTACTTC. Translated, it gives CASSVEGTGFYEQYF.

The V call is TRBV7-9, the J call TRBJ1-2; 7 bases are a match to TRBD1. Germline V gene data show CDR1 as SEHNR and CDR2 as FQNEAQ (reference sequence). The V segment lost 4 bases and the J segment 0 bases; nucleotides outside the gene matches: 5. The CDR3 spans 15 residues. The DNA of the CDR3 is TGTGCCAGCAGCTCCTCGGGACAGTCTAACTATGGCTACACCTTC. This codes for CASSSSGQSNYGYTF.